Sequencing of this T cell receptor (beta chain) was carried out in a study of OX40 agonist ivuxolimab in advanced cancers. Turning to the overall study: Ivuxolimab was an agonistic, fully human IgG2 monoclonal antibody directed against OX40 (CD134), a costimulatory receptor. Prior anti-PD-1, anti-PD-L1 or anti-CTLA-4 therapy was permitted, and approximately 41% of dose-escalation patients had received checkpoint inhibitors. Among the approximately 50 dose-escalation patients, around 19 had hepatocellular carcinoma, roughly 15 melanoma, 9 renal cell carcinoma and 9 head and neck cancer. Partial responses were achieved by three dose-escalation patients, of whom one had hepatocellular carcinoma and two had cutaneous melanoma. Intravenous ivuxolimab was administered to patients every 2 weeks at six dose levels: 0.01, 0.1, 0.3, 1.5, 3 and 10 mg/kg. In the dose-escalation cohort, approximately 80% of patients were male, and the mean age was 60 years with a range of roughly 20 to 85. The paper reports the monotherapy dose-escalation portion (N of about 47 patients) of the phase I ivuxolimab trial. Peripheral TCRbeta sequencing was intended to test whether TCR sequence diversity was altered and clonal T-cell expansion was caused by ivuxolimab.

Study-wide conclusions, independent of this receptor: At doses of 0.1 to 3.0 mg/kg, clonal expansion of both CD4+ and CD8+ blood T cells was observed from baseline to week 6. After ivuxolimab, more expanded clones were found on average in CD8+ T cells than in CD4+ T cells. Low levels of normalized T-cell clonal expansion were also seen in some patients who did not respond. Antigen specificity was not determined for the clonally expanded peripheral T cells. In partial responders in the 0.1-3.0 mg/kg groups, normalized peripheral clonal expansion was found to be among the lowest, especially among CD8+ T cells.

To sequence the TCRbeta CDR3 region, genomic DNA was isolated from the sorted cells. The immunoSEQ Assay was used to sequence the TCRbeta CDR3 regions. The table comes from immuneACCESS by way of TCRdb, which keeps in-frame sequences with V and J called. Part of the clones is missing from these tables; in studies checked, under half for an unresolved V gene and the rest for unknown reasons. The sample table shows roughly 80,000 clones, and about four fifths are seen once. Together, the top ten hold less than 3% of the sample. From cysteine to phenylalanine, the CDR3 is 13 amino acids long. The kept DNA is CDR3 alone, 39 bases in frame from the first base. Per the germline V gene, SGHTS is the CDR1 and YDEGEE is the CDR2. Compared with germline, V lacks 4 bases and J lacks 4 bases; bases without a gene match: 5. Concerning this clone: What antigen it recognizes has not been identified. The sample holds no much larger clone one base away, and base qualities are not on file.

The trial excluded patients who had a history of autoimmune disease or were on systemic immunosuppression. Peripheral blood for TCR sequencing was collected from all dose cohorts at baseline, on cycle 4 day 1, and on cycle 7 day 1. Samples were obtained from an open-label, multicenter, first-in-human phase I dose-escalation trial of ivuxolimab. Adults with locally advanced or metastatic melanoma, renal cell carcinoma, hepatocellular carcinoma or head and neck squamous cell carcinoma were enrolled in the trial. Before TCR sequencing, CD4+ T cells and CD8+ T cells were sorted from peripheral blood as separate populations.

The receptor was derived from an adult with an advanced solid tumor such as melanoma, head and neck, liver or kidney cancer. The rearranged chain carries TRBV5-8 and TRBJ2-7, with 7 bases aligning to TRBD1. The sample was CD4+ or CD8+ T cells sorted from blood, taken in a trial of the OX40 agonist ivuxolimab. The CDR3 has the sequence CASSNYRGYEQYF. The DNA sequence is as follows: TGTGCCAGCAGCAACTACAGGGGATACGAGCAGTACTTC.